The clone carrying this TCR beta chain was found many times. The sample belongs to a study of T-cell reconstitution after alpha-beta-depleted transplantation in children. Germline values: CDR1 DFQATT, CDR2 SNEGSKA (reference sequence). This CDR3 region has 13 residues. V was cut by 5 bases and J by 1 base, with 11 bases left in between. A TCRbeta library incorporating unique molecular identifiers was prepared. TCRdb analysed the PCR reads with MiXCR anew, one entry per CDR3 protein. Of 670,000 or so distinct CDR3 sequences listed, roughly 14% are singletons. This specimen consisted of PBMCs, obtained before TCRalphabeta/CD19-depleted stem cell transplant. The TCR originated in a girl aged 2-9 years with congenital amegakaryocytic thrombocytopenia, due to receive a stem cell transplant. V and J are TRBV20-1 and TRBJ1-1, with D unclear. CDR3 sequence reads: CSADDGPNTEAFF. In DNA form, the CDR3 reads TGCAGTGCTGACGACGGGCCGAACACTGAAGCTTTCTTT.